Listed below are T cell receptor beta chains from one sample, sequenced in a study of shared clonotypes between healthy human individuals. The assay was immunoSEQ multiplex PCR, and TCRdb's table has in-frame clones only and misses some. The sample shows over a million clones, around 97% of them seen only once. The sequencing sample was made of naive CD4+ T cells sorted from blood. These receptors all stem from a man aged 30 to 39 in good health. Both conserved end residues are part of each CDR3.

>TRBV27|TRBJ1-5
CASSLRGGRGLQPQHF
>TRBV21-1|TRBJ1-1
CASSSYNRKGLNTEAFF
>TRBV9|TRBJ2-2
CASSPLGAGELFF
>TRBV11-2|TRBJ2-2
CASSPGLAGTGELFF
>TRBV11-2|TRBJ1-4
CASSLGETGWAEKLFF
>TRBV5-4|TRBJ2-1
CAIHRTSQNEQFF
>TRBV7-9|TRBJ2-3
CASSSRRPSTDTQYF
>TRBV6-1|TRBJ1-1
CASSEATGGTEAFF
>TRBV7-9|TRBJ2-2
CASSREATGELFF
>TRBV2|TRBJ2-7
CASSEIREQYF
>TRBV5-4|TRBJ2-7
CASSLEREVGEQYF
>TRBV5-1|TRBJ2-3
CASRGGVPIGYTDTQYF
>TRBV23-1|TRBJ2-4
CASSQSPSTPKNIQYF
>TRBV5-4|TRBJ2-2
CASSSGLGPNTGELFF
>TRBV19|TRBJ2-4
CASSIVTPKNIQYF
>TRBV4-1|TRBJ2-7
CASSQAKEDEQYF
>TRBV7-2|TRBJ1-2
CASSVDSNYGYTF
>TRBV12-5|TRBJ2-1
CASGQTGTGGQQFF
>TRBV27|TRBJ1-5
CASSPQRRGLVTPLTTQPQHF
>TRBV5-1|TRBJ1-1
CASSLIGTANTEAFF
>TRBV5-6|TRBJ1-1
CASSLPDRGNTEAFF
>TRBV7-2|TRBJ2-5
CASSFKETQYF
>TRBV5-5|TRBJ1-3
CASSPGQGTIIF
>TRBV7-9|TRBJ2-1
CASSYRALNEQFF
>TRBV6-5|TRBJ1-4
CASRGQGWEKLFF
>TRBV11-2|TRBJ2-7
CASSKGLAGGRGPYEQYF
>TRBV11-1|TRBJ2-1
CASSLEFLAGGEQFF
>TRBV19|TRBJ1-1
CASSVKRGLRLNTEAFF
>TRBV6-5|TRBJ2-1
CASNRANEQFF
>TRBV13|TRBJ1-2
CASSLEGIYRYTF
>TRBV6-1|TRBJ1-4
CASRNRESPNEKLFF
>TRBV7-9|TRBJ2-1
CASRWGQGKRQTSYNEQFF
>TRBV5-1|TRBJ2-6
CASSPQPSGANVLTF
>TRBV11-2|TRBJ2-2
CASRRAWGTGELFF
>TRBV7-8|TRBJ2-7
CASSLAEVRNYEQYF
>TRBV18|TRBJ2-7
CASSPLASYEQYF
>TRBV14|TRBJ2-1
CASSQDLGTGGLDSSYNEQFF
>TRBV27|TRBJ2-1
CASSPRPSPYNEQFF
>TRBV2|TRBJ2-2
CASTVGPAGELFF
>TRBV5-5|TRBJ2-7
CASNLLARDAEQYF
>TRBV4-1|TRBJ1-5
CASSQAYQGYQPQHF
>TRBV28|TRBJ1-5
CASSGQGFNQPQHF
>TRBV30|TRBJ2-7
CAWTFGPLAEQYF
>TRBV4-1|TRBJ2-7
CASSQPGLAGYEQYF
>TRBV7-2|TRBJ2-3
CASRPEQGALTQYF
>TRBV28|TRBJ2-1
CASSLLEMEQFF
>TRBV6-5|TRBJ1-2
CASTPQPRGYGYTF
>TRBV19|TRBJ2-1
CASGGAYNEQFF
>TRBV30|TRBJ1-2
CAWSVAPGGNYGYTF
>TRBV7-8|TRBJ2-7
CASSLSQGGYEQYF
>TRBV9|TRBJ2-1
CASSVLASSYNEQFF
>TRBV5-1|TRBJ2-4
CASSLEGGLQYF
>TRBV6-6|TRBJ2-5
CASSPGRGWRETQYF
>TRBV19|TRBJ1-1
CASNNIGGVLNTEAFF